This T cell receptor (beta chain) was recorded in a study of CD8 T cells in Susac syndrome. A quantity of 0.5 to 1 ug RNA underwent reverse transcription using random hexamers. One entry per CDR3 protein, called by TCRdb with MiXCR from the immunoSEQ multiplex PCR reads. The table has 150,000 to 200,000 distinct CDR3 sequences, 94% seen once; the top ten hold over 0.095%. The germline gives CDR1 LNHDA, CDR2 SQIVND (reference sequence). The length of the CDR3 is 13 residues. Between the trimmed V and J ends, which lost 3 bases and 4 bases, there was a span of 9 bases. The sequencing input was CD4+ T cells from PBMCs. The genes are TRBV19 and TRBJ1-2; D is undetermined. This clonotype originated in a human donor with Susac syndrome. DNA for the CDR3: TGTGCCAGTAGTATGGGAGGGATCTATGGCTACACCTTC. Protein sequence: CASSMGGIYGYTF.